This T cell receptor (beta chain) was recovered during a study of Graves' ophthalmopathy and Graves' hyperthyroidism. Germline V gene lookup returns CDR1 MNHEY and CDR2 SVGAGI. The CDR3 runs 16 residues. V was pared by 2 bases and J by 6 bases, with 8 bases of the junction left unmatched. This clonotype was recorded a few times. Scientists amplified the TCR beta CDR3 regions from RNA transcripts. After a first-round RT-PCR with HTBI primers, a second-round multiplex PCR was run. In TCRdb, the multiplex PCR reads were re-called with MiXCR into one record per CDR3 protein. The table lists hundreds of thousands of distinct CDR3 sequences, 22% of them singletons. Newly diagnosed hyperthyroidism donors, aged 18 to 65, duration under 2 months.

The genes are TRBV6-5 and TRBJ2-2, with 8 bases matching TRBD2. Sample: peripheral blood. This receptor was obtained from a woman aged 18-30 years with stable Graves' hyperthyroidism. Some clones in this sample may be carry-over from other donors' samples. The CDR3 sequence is CASSYGASGSAGELFF. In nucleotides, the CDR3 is TGTGCCAGCAGTTACGGGGCTAGCGGGTCCGCCGGGGAGCTGTTTTTT.